One T cell receptor (beta chain) is described in this entry. Its recognized antigen is unknown. Per-base qualities were not stored, and no clone one base away is much larger. The sample's time point, from its label and the paper: pre-treatment sample, taken before nivolumab and TIL therapy. Adults with stage 4 NSCLC were enrolled from October 2017 to early 2020 in a dual-center phase I trial. Samples came from a single-arm, open-label phase I trial of tumor-infiltrating lymphocyte therapy with nivolumab in advanced non-small cell lung cancer. Blood mononuclear cells were isolated from EDTA tubes by Ficoll gradient and were snap-frozen as pellets, and DNA was extracted with a Qiagen mini-prep kit. For this chain, trimming is 2 bases at the V end and 10 bases at the J end, and the number of junction bases without a gene match is 2. Reading the germline V gene gives CDR1 MNHEY and CDR2 SVGAGI. The CDR3 measures 14 amino acids from cysteine to phenylalanine. The DNA shown is the 42-base CDR3, in frame from base 1.

This record belongs to a study of TIL therapy for anti-PD-1-resistant metastatic lung cancer (TCRdb year 2021). Describing the broader study: Tumors were collected before any PD-1/PD-L1 blockade, after which patients were given nivolumab, and patients who progressed were given lymphodepletion, an infusion of expanded TIL and IL-2. Among the enrolled patients, the median age was approximately 56 years (range roughly 35-75), and the median tumor PD-L1 proportion score was less than 6.5%. The cohort was composed predominantly of lung adenocarcinoma, with a handful of EGFR-mutant and two ALK-rearranged tumors included, and half of patients were identified as current or former smokers. Across the cohort, whole-exome sequencing showed a median non-synonymous tumor mutation burden of around 1.4 mutations per megabase. Tumor and peripheral blood T cell receptor beta sequencing was used to track clonotypes across tumor, expanded TIL product and serial blood samples. Results the study describes overall, beyond this receptor: The study protocol defined all tumor marker inferences as exploratory. Because the cohort was highly selected, with more treatment-naive, never-smoker and oncogene-addicted patients than is typical, generalizability is limited. Clonotypes from the infused TIL partially replaced the baseline peripheral repertoire and then declined over months, and persistence showed no apparent association with response.

Using bias-controlled multiplex PCR with the immunoSEQ v3 hsTCRB kit, the TCR beta CDR3 regions were amplified from genomic DNA. TCR libraries were sequenced on an Illumina NextSeq 500 to about 2 million read pairs for survey level or about 4.5-6.5 million for deep level. The original methods were these. The immunoSEQ Analyzer software assigned V, D and J genes, filtered out non-productive sequences, and reported clonality. Repertoires were compared by productive Simpson clonality and by the Morisita overlap index of productive TRB rearrangements between infused TIL and blood. Absolute clonotype counts in blood were estimated as lymphocyte count times CD3+ fraction times the clone's productive frequency. TCRdb stores this immuneACCESS table with in-frame sequences only. Part of the clones is absent; in the studies checked, under half of the shortfall reflects unresolved V genes, and no reason is known for the rest. The V and J calls and clone size were taken over from that table, and D and trimming were inferred from the DNA. The sample table holds 50,000 to 60,000 clones, of which over 75% were seen once. Jointly, the top ten make up less than 3% of the sample.

The sequence derives from a person between 25 and 80 years old with non-small cell lung cancer. The sample was blood, taken at baseline. The V and J segments used are TRBV6-5 and TRBJ1-6; TRBD1 fits 10 bases in the junction. The nucleotides read TGTGCCAGCAGTTACGGGACAGGGGAATCACCCCTCCACTTT. This translates into CASSYGTGESPLHF.